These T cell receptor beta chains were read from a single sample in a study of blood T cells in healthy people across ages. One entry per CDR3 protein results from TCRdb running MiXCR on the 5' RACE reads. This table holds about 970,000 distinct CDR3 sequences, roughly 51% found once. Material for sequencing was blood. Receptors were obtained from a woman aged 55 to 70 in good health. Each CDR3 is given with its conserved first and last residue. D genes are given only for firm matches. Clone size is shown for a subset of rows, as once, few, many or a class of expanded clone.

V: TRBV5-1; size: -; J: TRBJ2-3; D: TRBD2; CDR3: CASSSLAGAGRGDTQYF; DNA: TGCGCCAGTAGCTCCCTAGCGGGAGCCGGCCGCGGAGATACGCAGTATTTT
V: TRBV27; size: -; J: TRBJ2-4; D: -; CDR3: CASSWSNTRNIQYF; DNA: TGTGCCAGCAGTTGGTCTAACACACGAAACATTCAGTACTTC
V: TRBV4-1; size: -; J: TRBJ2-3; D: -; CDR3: CASSHGPYTDTRYF; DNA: TGCGCCAGCAGCCACGGGCCCTACACAGATACGCGGTATTTT
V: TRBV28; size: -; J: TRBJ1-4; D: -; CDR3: CASRPGRGTTNEKLFF; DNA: TGTGCCAGCAGGCCTGGGCGGGGTACCACTAATGAAAAACTGTTTTTT
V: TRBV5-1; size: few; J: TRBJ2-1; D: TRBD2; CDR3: CASSLVGLAGINEQFF; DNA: TGCGCCAGCAGCTTGGTGGGGCTAGCGGGAATTAATGAGCAGTTCTTC
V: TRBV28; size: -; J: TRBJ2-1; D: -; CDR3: CASSFSVSEQFF; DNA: TGTGCCAGCAGTTTCTCCGTCAGCGAGCAGTTCTTC
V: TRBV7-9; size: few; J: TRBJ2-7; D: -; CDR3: CASEFEAGSHEQYF; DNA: TGTGCCAGTGAATTCGAGGCAGGGTCCCACGAGCAGTACTTC
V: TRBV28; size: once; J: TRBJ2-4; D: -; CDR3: CASSHGSSLAKNIQYF; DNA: TGTGCCAGCAGCCACGGGTCAAGTCTAGCCAAAAACATTCAGTACTTC
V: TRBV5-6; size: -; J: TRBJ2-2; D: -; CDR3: CASSLGGISIGELFF; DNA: TGTGCCAGCAGCTTGGGAGGGATTTCAATCGGGGAGCTGTTTTTT
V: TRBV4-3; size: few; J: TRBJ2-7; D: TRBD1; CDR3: CASSQGWSRGLYEQYF; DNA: TGCGCCAGCAGCCAAGGTTGGTCCAGGGGGCTCTACGAGCAGTACTTC
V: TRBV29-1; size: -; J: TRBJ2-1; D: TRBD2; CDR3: CSVAFTSGSTGRQFF; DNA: TGCAGCGTCGCTTTTACTAGCGGGAGTACAGGCCGGCAGTTCTTC
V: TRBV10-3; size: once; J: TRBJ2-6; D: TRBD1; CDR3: CAITSTGPTSGANVLTF; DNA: TGTGCCATCACTTCGACAGGGCCTACCTCTGGGGCCAACGTCCTGACTTTC
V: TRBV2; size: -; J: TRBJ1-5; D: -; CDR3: CASSEAVWLSPQHF; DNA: TGTGCCAGCAGTGAAGCGGTATGGCTATCGCCCCAGCATTTT
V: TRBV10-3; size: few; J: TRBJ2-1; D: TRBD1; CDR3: CAITPDRGYNEQFF; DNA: TGTGCCATCACCCCGGACAGGGGTTACAATGAGCAGTTCTTC
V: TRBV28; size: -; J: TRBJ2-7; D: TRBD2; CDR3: CASAGTSGKFVSYEQYF; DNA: TGTGCCAGTGCCGGGACTAGCGGGAAATTTGTCTCCTACGAGCAGTACTTC
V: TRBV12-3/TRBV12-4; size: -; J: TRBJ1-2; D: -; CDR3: CASSLPTAYYGYTF; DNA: TGTGCCAGCAGTTTACCGACAGCCTACTATGGCTACACCTTC
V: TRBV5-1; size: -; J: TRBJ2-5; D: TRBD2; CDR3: CASSLVVSGRETQYF; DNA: TGCGCCAGCAGCTTGGTGGTTAGCGGGAGGGAGACCCAGTACTTC
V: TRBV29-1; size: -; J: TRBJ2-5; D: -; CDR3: CSVEARRETQYF; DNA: TGCAGCGTTGAGGCGAGAAGGGAGACCCAGTACTTC
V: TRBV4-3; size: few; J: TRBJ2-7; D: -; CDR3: CASSPTGTGGTYEQYF; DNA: TGCGCCAGCAGCCCAACCGGGACTGGAGGTACCTACGAGCAGTACTTC
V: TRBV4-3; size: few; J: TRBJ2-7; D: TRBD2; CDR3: CASSQDQGLAGGLIPYEQYF; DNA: TGCGCCAGCAGCCAAGACCAGGGACTAGCGGGAGGACTCATACCCTACGAGCAGTACTTC
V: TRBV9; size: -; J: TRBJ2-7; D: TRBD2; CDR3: CASSTGGGGPYEQYF; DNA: TGTGCCAGCAGCACCGGGGGCGGGGGGCCCTACGAGCAGTACTTC
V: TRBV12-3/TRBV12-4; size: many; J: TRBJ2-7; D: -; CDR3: CASGVRTPGEQYF; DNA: TGTGCCAGCGGAGTCCGCACTCCTGGCGAGCAGTACTTC
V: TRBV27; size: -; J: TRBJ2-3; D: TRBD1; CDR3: CASRLTGDTQYF; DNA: TGTGCCAGCAGGTTGACAGGGGATACGCAGTATTTT
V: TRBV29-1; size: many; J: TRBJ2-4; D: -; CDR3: CSVEEMQGGNIQYF; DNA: TGCAGCGTTGAAGAAATGCAGGGGGGAAACATTCAGTACTTC
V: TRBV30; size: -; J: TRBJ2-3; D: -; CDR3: CAWNPSGSSTDTQYF; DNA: TGTGCCTGGAACCCCAGCGGATCTAGCACAGATACGCAGTATTTT
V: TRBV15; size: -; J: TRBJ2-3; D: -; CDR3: CATSRARSDTQYF; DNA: TGTGCCACCAGCAGAGCAAGGAGTGATACGCAGTATTTT
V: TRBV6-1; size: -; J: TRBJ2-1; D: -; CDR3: CASSPRSSYNEQFF; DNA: TGTGCCAGCAGCCCTAGGAGCTCCTACAATGAGCAGTTCTTC
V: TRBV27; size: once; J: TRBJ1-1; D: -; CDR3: CASSLSSGVGAEAFF; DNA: TGTGCCAGCAGTTTATCCTCAGGGGTAGGAGCTGAAGCTTTCTTT
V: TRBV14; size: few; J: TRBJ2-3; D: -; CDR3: CASSQVEGRADTQYF; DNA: TGTGCCAGCAGCCAAGTTGAGGGTCGTGCAGATACGCAGTATTTT
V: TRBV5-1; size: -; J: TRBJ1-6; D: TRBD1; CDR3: CASSGSTGADSPLHF; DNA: TGCGCCAGCAGCGGTTCGACAGGGGCCGATTCACCCCTCCACTTT
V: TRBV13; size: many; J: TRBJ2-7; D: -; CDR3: CASSPGVGSYEQYF; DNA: TGTGCCAGCAGCCCCGGGGTCGGCTCCTACGAGCAGTACTTC
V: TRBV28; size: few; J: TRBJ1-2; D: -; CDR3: CASSSYSELHYGYTF; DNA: TGTGCCAGCAGTTCCTATTCCGAACTCCACTATGGCTACACCTTC
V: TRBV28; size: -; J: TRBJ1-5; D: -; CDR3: CASSLYRSAGNQPQHF; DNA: TGTGCCAGCAGTTTATATCGCTCGGCAGGCAATCAGCCCCAGCATTTT
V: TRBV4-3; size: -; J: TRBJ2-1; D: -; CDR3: CASCQLNLGNEQFF; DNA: TGCGCCAGCTGCCAACTAAATCTGGGCAATGAGCAGTTCTTC
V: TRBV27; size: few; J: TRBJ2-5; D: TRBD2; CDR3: CASSPSRGEFEETQYF; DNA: TGTGCCAGCAGTCCCAGCCGGGGGGAATTTGAAGAGACCCAGTACTTC
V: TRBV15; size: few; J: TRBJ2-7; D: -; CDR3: CATSSLGAWEQYF; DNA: TGTGCCACCAGCAGTCTGGGGGCATGGGAGCAGTACTTC
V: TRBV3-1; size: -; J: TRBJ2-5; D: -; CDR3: CASSQANQETQYF; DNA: TGTGCCAGCAGCCAAGCGAACCAAGAGACCCAGTACTTC
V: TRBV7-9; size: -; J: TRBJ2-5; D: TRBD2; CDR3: CASSLGAGVQTQYF; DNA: TGTGCCAGCAGCTTAGGGGCGGGAGTCCAGACCCAGTACTTC
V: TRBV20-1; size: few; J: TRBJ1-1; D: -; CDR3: CSARDMQPEAFF; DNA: TGCAGTGCTAGAGATATGCAGCCTGAAGCTTTCTTT
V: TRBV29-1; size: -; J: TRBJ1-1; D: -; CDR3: CSVERQQNTEAFF; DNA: TGCAGCGTTGAGCGACAGCAGAACACTGAAGCTTTCTTT
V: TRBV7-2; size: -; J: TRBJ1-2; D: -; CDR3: CASSLVGREAGYTF; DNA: TGTGCCAGCAGCTTAGTTGGCAGGGAGGCTGGCTACACCTTC
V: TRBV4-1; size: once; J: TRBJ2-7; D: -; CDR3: CASSDTPGSEQYF; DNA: TGCGCCAGCAGCGATACTCCCGGCTCCGAGCAGTACTTC
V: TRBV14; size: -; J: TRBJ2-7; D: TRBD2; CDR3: CASTIGTSVTYERYF; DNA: TGTGCCAGCACCATAGGGACTAGCGTCACCTACGAGCGGTACTTC